This T cell receptor beta chain appears in the sequencing data of a study of OX40 agonist ivuxolimab in advanced cancers. The repertoire was sequenced with immunoSEQ multiplex PCR; TCRdb's copy has only in-frame clones and lacks some. The sample has about 69,000 clones; approximately 90% are singletons. V lost 2 bases and J lost 0; bases outside the gene matches: 2. The germline V gene encodes CDR1 MNHEY and CDR2 SMNVEV (reference sequence). This CDR3 has 15 residues. The receptor was derived from an adult with an advanced solid tumor such as melanoma, head and neck, liver or kidney cancer. The material sequenced was CD4+ or CD8+ T cells sorted from blood, taken in a trial of the OX40 agonist ivuxolimab. The chain links TRBV27 to TRBJ1-1, with 8 bases fitting TRBD1. The CDR3 here is CASSLQGAMNTEAFF. For the CDR3, the DNA is TGTGCCAGCAGTTTACAGGGGGCTATGAACACTGAAGCTTTCTTT.